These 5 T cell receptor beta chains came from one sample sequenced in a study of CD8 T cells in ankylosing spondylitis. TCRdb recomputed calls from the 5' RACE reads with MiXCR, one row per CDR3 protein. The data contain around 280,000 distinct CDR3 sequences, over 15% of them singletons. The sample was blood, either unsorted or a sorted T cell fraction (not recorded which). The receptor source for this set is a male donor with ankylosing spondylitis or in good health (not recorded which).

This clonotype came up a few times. Written as DNA, the CDR3 is TGTGCCAGCAGGAAGGAGTTGGGGGATGCCTATGGCTACACCTTC. It encodes CASRKELGDAYGYTF. This chain links TRBV4-2 with TRBJ1-2, with D possibly TRBD1 on 5 matching bases. Between the trimmed V and J ends, which lost 6 bases and 4 bases, there was a span of 18 bases. Germline CDR1 is LGHNA and CDR2 is YNFKEQ. CDR3 length equals 15 residues.

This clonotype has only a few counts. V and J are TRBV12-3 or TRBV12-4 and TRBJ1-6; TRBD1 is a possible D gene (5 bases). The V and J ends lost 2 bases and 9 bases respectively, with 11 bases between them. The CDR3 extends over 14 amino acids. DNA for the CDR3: TGTGCCAGCAGTTTAAAGGGGTCGGCTTCACCCCTCCACTTT. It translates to CASSLKGSASPLHF.

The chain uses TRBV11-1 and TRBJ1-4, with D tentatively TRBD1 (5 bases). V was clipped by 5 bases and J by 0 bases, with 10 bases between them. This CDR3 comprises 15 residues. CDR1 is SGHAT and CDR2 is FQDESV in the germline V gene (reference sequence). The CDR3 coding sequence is TGTGCCAGCAGCACCGGACAAGCAACTAATGAAAAACTGTTTTTT. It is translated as CASSTGQATNEKLFF.

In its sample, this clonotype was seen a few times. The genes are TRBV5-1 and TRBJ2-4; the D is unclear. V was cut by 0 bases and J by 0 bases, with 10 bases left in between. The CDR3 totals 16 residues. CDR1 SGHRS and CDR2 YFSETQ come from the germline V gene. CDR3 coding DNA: TGCGCCAGCAGCTTGGACACAGCGCTAGCCAAAAACATTCAGTACTTC. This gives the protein CASSLDTALAKNIQYF.

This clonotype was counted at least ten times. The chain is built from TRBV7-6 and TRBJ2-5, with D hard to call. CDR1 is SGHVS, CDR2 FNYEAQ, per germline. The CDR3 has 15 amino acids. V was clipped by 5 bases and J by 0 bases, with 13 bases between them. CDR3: CASSASVGYQETQYF. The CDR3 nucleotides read TGTGCCAGCAGCGCCAGCGTGGGGTACCAAGAGACCCAGTACTTC.